These T cell receptor beta chains were read from a single sample in a study of blood T cell repertoires in COVID-19. Using immunoSEQ multiplex PCR, the repertoire was profiled, and TCRdb retains in-frame clones only, with some absent. The sample holds 110,000 or so clones; approximately 80% are singletons and the top ten take around 9.3%. The sequenced material came from peripheral blood. The source of these receptors is a human donor in a cohort sampled during active COVID-19. Both conserved end residues are part of each CDR3. Each record gives: V gene, D gene, J gene, clone size, CDR3 DNA, CDR3 protein. D genes are given only for firm matches. Clone size is given for some rows only: seen once, a few or many times, or a class if the clone is expanded.

TRBV30	TRBD1	TRBJ2-7	.	TGTGCCTGGGGAAGGGACAGGGGGGCCTACGAGCAGTACTTC	CAWGRDRGAYEQYF
TRBV28	.	TRBJ1-2	.	TGTGCCAGCAGTTTTAGCGGTGACTATGGCTACACCTTC	CASSFSGDYGYTF
TRBV7-9	.	TRBJ2-7	.	TGTGCCAGCAGCTTAGGTTCCCGTCTCGGACAAAACTCCTACGAGCAGTACTTC	CASSLGSRLGQNSYEQYF
TRBV12-3/TRBV12-4	.	TRBJ1-2	.	TGTGCCAGCAGCTTGAGGGAGTACTATGGCTACACCTTC	CASSLREYYGYTF
TRBV7-8	.	TRBJ2-7	.	TGTGCCAGCAACGACAACTACGAGCAGTACTTC	CASNDNYEQYF
TRBV27	TRBD2	TRBJ2-7	.	TGTGCCAGCAGTTCTCGGTCGGAGCGGGGTTACGAGCAGTACTTC	CASSSRSERGYEQYF
TRBV6-5	.	TRBJ1-5	.	TGTGCCAGCACCCCAGACTCGCGACCCAATCAGCCCCAGCATTTT	CASTPDSRPNQPQHF
TRBV6-2/TRBV6-3	TRBD2	TRBJ2-3	.	TGTGCCAGCAGTCTGGGACTAGCGCCGCCTAATACGCAGTATTTT	CASSLGLAPPNTQYF
TRBV9	.	TRBJ2-6	.	TGTGCCAGCAGCGGGCAATCTGGGGCCAACGTCCTGACTTTC	CASSGQSGANVLTF
TRBV6-5	.	TRBJ1-2	.	TGTGCCAGCAGTTACTCGATCGGACAGCCTAAATACTTC	CASSYSIGQPKYF
TRBV2	TRBD2	TRBJ2-2	.	TGTGCCAGCACGGGAGGATGGAACACCGGGGAGCTGTTTTTT	CASTGGWNTGELFF
TRBV7-6	TRBD1	TRBJ2-7	.	TGTGCCAGCAGCAACATGGACAGGATTAACTACGAGCAGTACTTC	CASSNMDRINYEQYF
TRBV4-3	TRBD2	TRBJ2-7	.	TGCGCCAGCAGCCAAGAAAGCGGGAGCACCTACGAGCAGTACTTC	CASSQESGSTYEQYF
TRBV24-1	.	TRBJ1-3	.	TGTGCCACCAGTACCGGGACATCCGGAAACACCATATATTTT	CATSTGTSGNTIYF
TRBV7-6	.	TRBJ1-3	.	TGTGCCAGCAGCTTAGTTCCGGGGAATGGAAACACCATATATTTT	CASSLVPGNGNTIYF
TRBV7-2	.	TRBJ2-6	few	TGTGCCAGCAGCTCACTCGTATCTGGGGCCAACGTCCTGACTTTC	CASSSLVSGANVLTF
TRBV5-5	.	TRBJ1-3	.	TGTGCCAGCAGCCCCCGCGAAAGCGTCTCTGGAAACACCATATATTTT	CASSPRESVSGNTIYF